The next 3 T cell receptor beta chains were all read from a single sample in a study of glioma-infiltrating T cells after dendritic cell vaccination. TCRdb's copy holds only in-frame clones and misses some; the assay was immunoSEQ multiplex PCR. The sample contains tens of thousands of clones, around 84% of which appear only once. Documented time point: after dendritic cell vaccination, including at tumor progression/relapse. Material: blood, obtained after dendritic cell vaccination. These receptors all stem from a human donor with glioblastoma.

V usage is TRBV7-6 and J usage is TRBJ2-1; 10 bases agree with TRBD2. This CDR3 has 17 amino acids. Trimming removed 5 bases from V and 5 bases from J; junction bases left unmatched: 12. Germline V gene data show CDR1 as SGHVS and CDR2 as FNYEAQ. CDR3 DNA sequence: TGTGCCAGCAGCCGGGGGCCTAGCGGGAGTCAGAACAATGAGCAGTTCTTC. Amino acids: CASSRGPSGSQNNEQFF.

V usage is TRBV27 and J usage is TRBJ2-7; 8 bases are a match to TRBD2. With V trimmed by 2 bases and J by 3 bases, 6 bases remained unmatched. Germline V gene data show CDR1 as MNHEY and CDR2 as SMNVEV (reference sequence). The CDR3 has 15 residues. CDR3 DNA sequence: TGTGCCAGCAGTTTAGGGACGGGGGGGGGCTACGAGCAGTACTTC. It yields the protein CASSLGTGGGYEQYF.

A note on this clone: The junction departs from the called germline gene at one end, perhaps through a read error. This chain links TRBV5-1 with TRBJ2-5, with D possibly TRBD1 on 6 matching bases. CDR1 SGHRS and CDR2 YFSETQ come from the germline V gene. The CDR3 extends over 13 amino acids. DNA for the CDR3: TGCGCCACCAGCCAGGGGTCCCAAGAGACCCAGTACTTC. Translated, it gives CATSQGSQETQYF.